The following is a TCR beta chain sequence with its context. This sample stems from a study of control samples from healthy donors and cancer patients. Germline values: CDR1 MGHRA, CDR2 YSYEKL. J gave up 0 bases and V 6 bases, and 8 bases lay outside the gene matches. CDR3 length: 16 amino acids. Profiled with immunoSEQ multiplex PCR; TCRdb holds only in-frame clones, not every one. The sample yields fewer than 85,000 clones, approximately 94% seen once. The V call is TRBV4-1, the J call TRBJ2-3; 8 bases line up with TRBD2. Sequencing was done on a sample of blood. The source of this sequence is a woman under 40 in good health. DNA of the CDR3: TGCGCCAGCAGGAAGGCGGGGGGTTATAGCACAGATACGCAGTATTTT. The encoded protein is CASRKAGGYSTDTQYF.